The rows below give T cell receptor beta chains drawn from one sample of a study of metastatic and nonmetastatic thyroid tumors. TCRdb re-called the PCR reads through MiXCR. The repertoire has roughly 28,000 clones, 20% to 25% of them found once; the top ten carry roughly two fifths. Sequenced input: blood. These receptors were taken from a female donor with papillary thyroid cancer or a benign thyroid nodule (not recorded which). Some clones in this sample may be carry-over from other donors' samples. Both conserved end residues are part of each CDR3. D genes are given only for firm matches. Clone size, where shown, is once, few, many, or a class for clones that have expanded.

cdr3_nt: TGTGCCAGCAGCTTAAGGGGCGGGGGCTCCTACAATGAGCAGTTCTTC; cdr3_aa: CASSLRGGGSYNEQFF; clone_size: many; j_call: TRBJ2-1; d_call: TRBD2; v_call: TRBV7-6
cdr3_nt: TGCAGTGCTAGTCCCGGGACAGGGAGCAATCAGCCCCAGCATTTT; cdr3_aa: CSASPGTGSNQPQHF; clone_size: many; j_call: TRBJ1-5; d_call: TRBD1; v_call: TRBV20-1
cdr3_nt: TGTGCCAGTAGCACCTCTAGAGGGCCCAATGAGCAGTTCTTC; cdr3_aa: CASSTSRGPNEQFF; clone_size: NA; j_call: TRBJ2-1; d_call: NA; v_call: TRBV19
cdr3_nt: TGTGCCAGCAGCTTGATCCGGGGGACCTACAATGAGCAGTTCTTC; cdr3_aa: CASSLIRGTYNEQFF; clone_size: NA; j_call: TRBJ2-1; d_call: NA; v_call: TRBV7-6
cdr3_nt: TGTGCCAGCAGTTCCTCCACTATCAGGGCAAGCTCCTACGAGCAGTACTTC; cdr3_aa: CASSSSTIRASSYEQYF; clone_size: few; j_call: TRBJ2-7; d_call: NA; v_call: TRBV27
cdr3_nt: TGTGCCAGCAGCCAAGTGAAACAGGGGAGGGGGGTTCGGGAGACCCAGTACTTC; cdr3_aa: CASSQVKQGRGVRETQYF; clone_size: many; j_call: TRBJ2-5; d_call: NA; v_call: TRBV3-1
cdr3_nt: TGCAGTGCTAGAGATAGGTTCTCTGGGGCCAACGTCCTGACTTTC; cdr3_aa: CSARDRFSGANVLTF; clone_size: NA; j_call: TRBJ2-6; d_call: NA; v_call: TRBV20-1
cdr3_nt: TGCGCCAGCAGCCCCGGACTAGCGGGAGGTCCCACAGATACGCAGTATTTT; cdr3_aa: CASSPGLAGGPTDTQYF; clone_size: few; j_call: TRBJ2-3; d_call: TRBD2; v_call: TRBV5-1
cdr3_nt: TGTGCCAGCAGCGCAGGGAGCTACTCCTACAATGAGCAGTTCTTC; cdr3_aa: CASSAGSYSYNEQFF; clone_size: NA; j_call: TRBJ2-1; d_call: NA; v_call: TRBV6-1
cdr3_nt: TGTGCCAGCAGTTTTGTTAGTTTGGTCCCAAAGGGGACAGATACGCAGTATTTT; cdr3_aa: CASSFVSLVPKGTDTQYF; clone_size: many; j_call: TRBJ2-3; d_call: NA; v_call: TRBV27
cdr3_nt: TGCGCCAGCAGCCCGACGGGACTAGCGGGAAGAAATGAGCAGTTCTTC; cdr3_aa: CASSPTGLAGRNEQFF; clone_size: many; j_call: TRBJ2-1; d_call: TRBD2; v_call: TRBV4-1
cdr3_nt: TGTGCCAGCAGTCAGGACACCACCTACGAGCAGTACTTC; cdr3_aa: CASSQDTTYEQYF; clone_size: NA; j_call: TRBJ2-7; d_call: NA; v_call: TRBV6-2/TRBV6-3
cdr3_nt: TGTGCCTGGAGTGTACCGGGAGCGCGGAATTCACCCCTCCACTTT; cdr3_aa: CAWSVPGARNSPLHF; clone_size: NA; j_call: TRBJ1-6; d_call: NA; v_call: TRBV30
cdr3_nt: TGTGCCAGCAGTTTATCGTGGGGCCAGGGGACCCAGTACTTC; cdr3_aa: CASSLSWGQGTQYF; clone_size: many; j_call: TRBJ2-5; d_call: NA; v_call: TRBV27
cdr3_nt: TGTGCCAGCAGTCGGGACAGGGAAGGGGGTGAGCAGTTCTTC; cdr3_aa: CASSRDREGGEQFF; clone_size: few; j_call: TRBJ2-1; d_call: TRBD1; v_call: TRBV25-1
cdr3_nt: TGCGCCAGCAGCCAAGGGGGACAGGGTGGGTACGAGCAGTACTTC; cdr3_aa: CASSQGGQGGYEQYF; clone_size: few; j_call: TRBJ2-7; d_call: TRBD1; v_call: TRBV4-1
cdr3_nt: TGTGCCAGCAGTCCTCCGGGACTAGCATCAAGCACAGATACGCAGTATTTT; cdr3_aa: CASSPPGLASSTDTQYF; clone_size: many; j_call: TRBJ2-3; d_call: TRBD2; v_call: TRBV12-3/TRBV12-4
cdr3_nt: TGTGCTAGTGGTTCCGGGACAGCGAATTCACCCCTCCACTTT; cdr3_aa: CASGSGTANSPLHF; clone_size: few; j_call: TRBJ1-6; d_call: TRBD1; v_call: TRBV12-5
cdr3_nt: TGCGCCAGCAGCTTGAACAGGGCGAATGAGCATTTCTTC; cdr3_aa: CASSLNRANEHFF; clone_size: few; j_call: TRBJ2-1; d_call: NA; v_call: TRBV5-1
cdr3_nt: TGTGCCAGCAGCTTCAGGGGGCCAGGGGCCAACGTCCTGACTTTC; cdr3_aa: CASSFRGPGANVLTF; clone_size: few; j_call: TRBJ2-6; d_call: TRBD1; v_call: TRBV11-3
cdr3_nt: TGTGCCAGCAGCTTCCGGGACCACACCGGGGAGCTGTTTTTT; cdr3_aa: CASSFRDHTGELFF; clone_size: NA; j_call: TRBJ2-2; d_call: NA; v_call: TRBV5-4
cdr3_nt: TGTGCCAGCAGTCGCCGGAGTAATCAGCCCCAGCATTTT; cdr3_aa: CASSRRSNQPQHF; clone_size: NA; j_call: TRBJ1-5; d_call: NA; v_call: TRBV28
cdr3_nt: TGTGCCAGCAGCCCGGGGACAGCCGTCGCGGACACTGAAGCTTTCTTT; cdr3_aa: CASSPGTAVADTEAFF; clone_size: few; j_call: TRBJ1-1; d_call: TRBD1; v_call: TRBV5-8
cdr3_nt: TGTGCCAGCAGTTACACCTACCCCGGGACTAGCACCGCCGGGGAGCTGTTTTTT; cdr3_aa: CASSYTYPGTSTAGELFF; clone_size: few; j_call: TRBJ2-2; d_call: TRBD2; v_call: TRBV6-5
cdr3_nt: TGTGCCAGCAGCCCCCGACTAGCGGAAGAGACCCAGTACTTC; cdr3_aa: CASSPRLAEETQYF; clone_size: many; j_call: TRBJ2-5; d_call: TRBD2; v_call: TRBV7-2
cdr3_nt: TGTGCCAGCAGTGATTGGTTTTCGCCAGAGACCCAGTACTTC; cdr3_aa: CASSDWFSPETQYF; clone_size: many; j_call: TRBJ2-5; d_call: NA; v_call: TRBV2
cdr3_nt: TGTGCCAGCAGCAAAGGATCGGGGCCTCAACCCTACGAGCAGTACTTC; cdr3_aa: CASSKGSGPQPYEQYF; clone_size: few; j_call: TRBJ2-7; d_call: NA; v_call: TRBV28
cdr3_nt: TGTGCCAGTGAAGACAGGGCGGGCCAGCCCCAGCATTTT; cdr3_aa: CASEDRAGQPQHF; clone_size: many; j_call: TRBJ1-5; d_call: TRBD1; v_call: TRBV19
cdr3_nt: TGTGCCAGCAGCGTCGGGTACGAGCAGTACTTC; cdr3_aa: CASSVGYEQYF; clone_size: many; j_call: TRBJ2-7; d_call: NA; v_call: TRBV11-2
cdr3_nt: TGCAGTGCGAAGACTAGCGGGCGGGGGAATGAGCAGTTCTTC; cdr3_aa: CSAKTSGRGNEQFF; clone_size: many; j_call: TRBJ2-1; d_call: TRBD2; v_call: TRBV20-1
cdr3_nt: TGTGCCAGCACGAACCAGGCTATAGTAATGAAGGGTGTGCAGTTCTTC; cdr3_aa: CASTNQAIVMKGVQFF; clone_size: NA; j_call: TRBJ2-1; d_call: NA; v_call: TRBV11-2
cdr3_nt: TGTGCCAGCACCGCGACTCGACCGCGACAGGCTCTTTTTTACAATGAGCAGTTCTTC; cdr3_aa: CASTATRPRQALFYNEQFF; clone_size: NA; j_call: TRBJ2-1; d_call: NA; v_call: TRBV6-4
cdr3_nt: TGTGCCAGCAGGCCACGACTAGCGGGGGGGGGGAGGGCCCAGTACTTC; cdr3_aa: CASRPRLAGGGRAQYF; clone_size: many; j_call: TRBJ2-5; d_call: TRBD2; v_call: TRBV6-2/TRBV6-3